This T cell receptor (beta chain) was sequenced in a study of identical twins' blood T cells. This clonotype occurred a few times. Trimming pared 7 bases from V and 2 bases from J, leaving 15 bases between. CDR1 is SQVTM, CDR2 ANQGSEA, per germline. The CDR3 spans 14 residues. One entry per CDR3 protein results from TCRdb running MiXCR on the 5' RACE reads. The table has fewer than 450,000 distinct CDR3 sequences, about 28% seen once. This rearrangement joins TRBV29-1 to TRBJ2-1, with TRBD2 as a possible D gene (5 bases). The sequenced sample consisted of PBMCs. The TCR sequence derives from a woman aged 18 to 50 in good health. CDR3 protein: CSAQTAEAYNEQFF. As DNA, the CDR3 is TGCAGCGCACAAACAGCGGAGGCCTACAATGAGCAGTTCTTC.